The 9 T cell receptor beta chains given below trace back to one sample, sequenced in a study of metastatic and nonmetastatic thyroid tumors. No treatment had been given to any patient before thyroid surgery. TCRdb re-called the PCR reads via MiXCR. The sample has roughly 40,000 clones, about 16% seen once; the top ten hold around 3.9%. The sample taken for sequencing was blood. The receptors come from a female donor with papillary thyroid cancer or a benign thyroid nodule (not recorded which). Some clones in this sample may be carry-over from other donors' samples.

About this clone itself: The junction and the germline gene differ at one end; a read error may be behind it. The rearrangement joins TRBV7-3 to TRBJ2-7; possible D gene TRBD1, 6 bases. The CDR3 contains 18 residues. Looked up from germline, CDR1 is SGHTA and CDR2 is FQGTGA. The CDR3 bases are TGTGCCAGCAGCTCTGTCCCGGGACATGGTGGGACCTCCTATGAGCAGTACTTC. It specifies CASSSVPGHGGTSYEQYF.

This clone has ten or more counts. This chain joins TRBV7-9 and TRBJ2-5, with D unclear. CDR3 length equals 11 residues. CDR1 is SEHNR, CDR2 FQNEAQ, per germline (reference sequence). Trimming removed 5 bases at V and 1 base at J, with 2 bases between. CDR3 nucleotides: TGTGCCAGCAGCGCCCAAGAGACCCAGTACTTC. It translates to CASSAQETQYF.

This clone appeared many times. CDR3 sequence reads: CSAIIRASSDTQYF. The CDR3 DNA reads as TGCAGTGCTATAATCAGGGCCTCGTCAGATACGCAGTATTTT. The rearrangement uses TRBV20-1 and TRBJ2-3; perhaps TRBD1 as D (5 bases). V lost 4 bases and J lost 4, with 15 bases in between. CDR1 and CDR2 from the germline V gene are DFQATT and SNEGSKA (reference sequence). The CDR3 extends over 14 amino acids.

This chain joins TRBV6-1 and TRBJ1-2; D uncertain. Per the germline V gene, CDR1 is MNHNS and CDR2 is SASEGT. Trimming removed 2 bases at V and 1 base at J, with 8 bases between. CDR3 size: 14 residues. The CDR3 DNA sequence: TGTGCCAGCAGTGAATCCGTTATTAACTATGGCTACACCTTC. Protein sequence: CASSESVINYGYTF.

Turning to this clone: Just one base apart from a much larger clone, this may be a read error. This chain connects TRBV9 to TRBJ2-3, with D hard to call. The V end lost 4 bases, the J end lost 7 bases, and 19 bases lay between the germline ends. Per germline, CDR1 SGDLS and CDR2 YYNGEE. This CDR3 is built from 15 residues. CDR3 in amino acids: CASSTAPGSWYTQYF. For the CDR3, the DNA is TGTGCCAGCAGCACCGCACCGGGCTCATGGTATACGCAGTATTTT. Full variable domain (remainder filled in from reference TRBV9 and TRBJ2-3): DSGVTQTPKHLITATGQRVTLRCSPRSGDLSVYWYQQSLDQGLQFLIQYYNGEERAKGNILERFSAQQFPDLHSELNLSSLELGDSALYFCASSTAPGSWYTQYFGPGTRLTVL.

This clone appeared a few times. This chain joins TRBV19 and TRBJ2-5; D gene unclear. The CDR3 has 15 amino acids. V lost 3 bases to trimming and J lost 1 base, with 12 bases between them. Germline V CDR1 and CDR2: LNHDA, SQIVND (reference sequence). The CDR3: CASSIPPPAQETQYF. Here the CDR3 DNA reads TGTGCCAGTAGTATCCCCCCCCCCGCCCAAGAGACCCAGTACTTC.

This clone was found many times. This may stem from a read error, because a much larger clone lies one nucleotide away. The chain employs TRBV12-3 or TRBV12-4 and TRBJ2-1; TRBD2 matches at 7 bases. V dropped 7 bases and J dropped 9; count of bases not matched to a gene: 12. The CDR3 covers 14 residues. The CDR3 nucleotides are TGTGCCAGCATCTTCCTGGGGGGAGGGACTGAGCAGTTCTTC. It is translated as CASIFLGGGTEQFF.

This clone was detected only a few times. This chain links TRBV6-5 with TRBJ1-6; D uncertain. The CDR3 is made up of 13 amino acids. CDR1 and CDR2 from the germline V gene are MNHEY and SVGAGI. Trimming took off 5 bases at V and 9 bases at J, with 11 bases between the two ends. CDR3 nucleotide sequence: TGTGCCAGCAGTCACATGGGCGGTTCACCCCTCCACTTT. This codes for CASSHMGGSPLHF.

Notes on this clone: Just one base apart from a much larger clone, this may be a read error. The same CDR3 is also encoded by other DNA sequences in this sample. The rearrangement joins TRBV29-1 to TRBJ2-1; D not resolved. The CDR3 runs 12 residues. Germline V gene lookup returns CDR1 SQVTM and CDR2 ANQGSEA. CDR3 residues: CSVQDLYNEQFF. CDR3 DNA sequence: TGCAGCGTCCAAGATTTATACAATGAGCAATTCTTC.